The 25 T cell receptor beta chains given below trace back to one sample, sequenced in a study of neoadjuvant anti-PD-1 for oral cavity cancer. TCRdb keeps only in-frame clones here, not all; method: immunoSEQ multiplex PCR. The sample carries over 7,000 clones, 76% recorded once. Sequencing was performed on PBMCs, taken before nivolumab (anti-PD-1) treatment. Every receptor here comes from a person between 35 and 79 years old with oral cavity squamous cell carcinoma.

CDR3 sequence (DNA): TGTGCCAGCAGCTCCCAAAACAGCGATACGCAGTATTTT. It is translated as CASSSQNSDTQYF. The chain recombines TRBV5-4 with TRBJ2-3; D is unresolved. Germline-derived CDR1 and CDR2 are SGHNT and YYREEE (reference sequence). V was shortened by 3 bases and J by 6 bases, with 11 bases between the two germline ends. This CDR3 has 13 amino acids.

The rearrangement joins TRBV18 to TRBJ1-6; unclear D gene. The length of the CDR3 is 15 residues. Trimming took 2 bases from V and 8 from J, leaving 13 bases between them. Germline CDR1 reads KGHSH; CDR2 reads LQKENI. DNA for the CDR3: TGTGCCAGCTCACCAGCCGGAGACTGGGATTCACCCCTCCACTTT. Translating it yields CASSPAGDWDSPLHF.

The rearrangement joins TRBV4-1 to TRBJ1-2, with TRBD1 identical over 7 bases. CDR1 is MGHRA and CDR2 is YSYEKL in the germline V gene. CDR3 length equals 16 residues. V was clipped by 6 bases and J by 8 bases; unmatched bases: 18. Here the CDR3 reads CASREGQTSPWIGYTF. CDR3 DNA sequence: TGCGCCAGCAGAGAGGGACAGACGTCACCCTGGATAGGCTACACCTTC.

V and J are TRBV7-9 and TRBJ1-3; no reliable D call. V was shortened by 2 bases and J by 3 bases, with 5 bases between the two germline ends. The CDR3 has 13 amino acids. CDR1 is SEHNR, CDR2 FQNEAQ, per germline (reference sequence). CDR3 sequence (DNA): TGTGCCAGCAGCTTATGGGGTGGAAACACCATATATTTT. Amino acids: CASSLWGGNTIYF.

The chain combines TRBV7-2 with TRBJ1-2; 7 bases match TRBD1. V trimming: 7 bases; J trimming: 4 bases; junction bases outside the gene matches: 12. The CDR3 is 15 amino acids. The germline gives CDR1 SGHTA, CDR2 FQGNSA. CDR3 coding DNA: TGTGCCAGCACCCCCGGCCACGGGACAGTCTATGGCTACACCTTC. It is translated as CASTPGHGTVYGYTF.

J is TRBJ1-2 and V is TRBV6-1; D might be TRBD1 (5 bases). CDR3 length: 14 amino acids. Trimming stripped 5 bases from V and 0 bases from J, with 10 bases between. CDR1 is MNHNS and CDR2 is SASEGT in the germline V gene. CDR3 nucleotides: TGTGCCAGCAGTTTAGACAGAGCTAACTATGGCTACACCTTC. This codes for CASSLDRANYGYTF.

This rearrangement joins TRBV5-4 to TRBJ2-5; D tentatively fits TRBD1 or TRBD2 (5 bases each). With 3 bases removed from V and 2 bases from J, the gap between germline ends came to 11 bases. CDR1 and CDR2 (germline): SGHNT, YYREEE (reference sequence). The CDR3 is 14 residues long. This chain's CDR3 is CASSSGAFQETQYF. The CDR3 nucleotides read TGTGCCAGCAGCTCCGGGGCTTTTCAAGAGACCCAGTACTTC.

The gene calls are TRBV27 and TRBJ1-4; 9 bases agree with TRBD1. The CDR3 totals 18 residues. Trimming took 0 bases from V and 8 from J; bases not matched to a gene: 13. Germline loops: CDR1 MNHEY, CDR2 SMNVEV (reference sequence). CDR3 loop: CASSLSYRTGGGGEKLFF. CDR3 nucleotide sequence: TGTGCCAGCAGTTTATCCTACCGTACAGGGGGCGGCGGGGAAAAACTGTTTTTT.

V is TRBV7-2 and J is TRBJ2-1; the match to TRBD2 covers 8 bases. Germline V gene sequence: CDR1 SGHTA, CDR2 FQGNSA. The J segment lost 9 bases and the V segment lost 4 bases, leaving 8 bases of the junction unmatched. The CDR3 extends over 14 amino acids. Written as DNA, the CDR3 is TGTGCCAGCAGCTCCCGGGGGGGCCGCGGTGAGCAGTTCTTC. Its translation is CASSSRGGRGEQFF.

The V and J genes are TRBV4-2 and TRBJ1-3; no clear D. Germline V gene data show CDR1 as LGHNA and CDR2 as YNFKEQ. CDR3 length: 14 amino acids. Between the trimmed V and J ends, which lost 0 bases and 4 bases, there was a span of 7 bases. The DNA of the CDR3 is TGTGCCAGCAGCCAAGAGCGGCACGGAAACACCATATATTTT. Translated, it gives CASSQERHGNTIYF.

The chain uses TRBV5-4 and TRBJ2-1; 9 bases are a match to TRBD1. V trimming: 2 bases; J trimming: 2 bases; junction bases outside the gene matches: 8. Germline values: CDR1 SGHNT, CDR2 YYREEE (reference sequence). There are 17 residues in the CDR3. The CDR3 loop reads CASSFPGDRVTYNEQFF. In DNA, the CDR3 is TGTGCCAGCAGCTTCCCGGGGGACAGGGTAACCTACAATGAGCAGTTCTTC.

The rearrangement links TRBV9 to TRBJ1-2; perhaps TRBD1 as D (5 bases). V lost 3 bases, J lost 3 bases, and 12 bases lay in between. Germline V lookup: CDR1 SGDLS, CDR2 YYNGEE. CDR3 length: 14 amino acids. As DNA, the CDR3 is TGTGCCAGCAGCGAGCGGGGGGTGGACTATGGCTACACCTTC. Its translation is CASSERGVDYGYTF.

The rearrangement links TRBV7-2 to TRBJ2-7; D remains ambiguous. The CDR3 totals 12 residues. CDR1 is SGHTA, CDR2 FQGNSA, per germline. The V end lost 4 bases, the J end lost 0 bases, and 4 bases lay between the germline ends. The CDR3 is CASSSFSYEQYF. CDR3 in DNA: TGTGCCAGCAGCTCCTTCTCCTACGAGCAGTACTTC.

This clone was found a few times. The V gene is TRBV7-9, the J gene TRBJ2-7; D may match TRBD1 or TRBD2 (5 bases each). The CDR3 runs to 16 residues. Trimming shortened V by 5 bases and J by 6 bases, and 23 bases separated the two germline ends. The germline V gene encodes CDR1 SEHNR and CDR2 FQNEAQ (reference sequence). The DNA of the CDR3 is TGTGCCAGCAGCGGCCCCGGGGCCCCGAACGGGATCGAGCAGTACTTC. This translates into CASSGPGAPNGIEQYF.

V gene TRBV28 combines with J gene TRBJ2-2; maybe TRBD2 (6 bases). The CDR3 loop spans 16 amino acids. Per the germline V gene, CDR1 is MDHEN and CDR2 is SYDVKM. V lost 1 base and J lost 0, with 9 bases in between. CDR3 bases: TGTGCCAGCAGTTTATCTCCTAGCGCGAACACCGGGGAGCTGTTTTTT. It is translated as CASSLSPSANTGELFF.

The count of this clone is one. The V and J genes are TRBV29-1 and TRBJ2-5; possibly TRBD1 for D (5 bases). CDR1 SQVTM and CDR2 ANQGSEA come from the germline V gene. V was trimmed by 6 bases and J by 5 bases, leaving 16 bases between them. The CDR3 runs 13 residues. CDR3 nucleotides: TGCAGCGTCGCCGATACAGGACGGGAGACCCAGTACTTC. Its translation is CSVADTGRETQYF. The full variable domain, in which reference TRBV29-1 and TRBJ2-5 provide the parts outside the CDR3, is SAVISQKPSRDICQRGTSLTIQCQVDSQVTMMFWYRQQPGQSLTLIATANQGSEATYESGFVIDKFPISRPNLTFSTLTVSNMSPEDSSIYLCSVADTGRETQYFGPGTRLLVL.

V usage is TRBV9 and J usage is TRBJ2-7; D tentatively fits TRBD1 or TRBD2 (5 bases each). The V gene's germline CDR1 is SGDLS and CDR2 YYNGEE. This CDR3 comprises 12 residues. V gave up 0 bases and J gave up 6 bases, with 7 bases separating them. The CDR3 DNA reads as TGTGCCAGCAGCGTAGGGGGACGCGAGCAGTACTTC. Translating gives CASSVGGREQYF.

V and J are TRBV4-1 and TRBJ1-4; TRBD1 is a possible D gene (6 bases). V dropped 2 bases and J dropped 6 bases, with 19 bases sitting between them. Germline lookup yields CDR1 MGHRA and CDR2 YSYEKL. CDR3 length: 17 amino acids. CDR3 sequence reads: CASSQHITGTSDEKLFF. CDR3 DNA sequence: TGCGCCAGCAGCCAACATATCACCGGGACATCTGATGAAAAACTGTTTTTT.

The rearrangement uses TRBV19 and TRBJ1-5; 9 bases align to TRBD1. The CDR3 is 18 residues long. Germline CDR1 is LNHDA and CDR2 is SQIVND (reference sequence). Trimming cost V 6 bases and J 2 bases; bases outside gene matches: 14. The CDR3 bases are TGTGCCAGTAGATTAGGAGGGACAGGGAGGCGACGCAATCAGCCCCAGCATTTT. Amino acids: CASRLGGTGRRRNQPQHF.

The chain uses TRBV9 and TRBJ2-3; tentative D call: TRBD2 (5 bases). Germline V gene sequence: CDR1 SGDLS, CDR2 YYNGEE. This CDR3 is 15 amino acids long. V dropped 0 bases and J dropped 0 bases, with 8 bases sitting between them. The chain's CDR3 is CASSVGLSSTDTQYF. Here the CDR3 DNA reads TGTGCCAGCAGCGTAGGACTATCTAGCACAGATACGCAGTATTTT.

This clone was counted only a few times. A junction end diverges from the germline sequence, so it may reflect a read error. This chain's CDR3 is CASREDRSSEQYF. DNA of the CDR3: TGTGCCAGCAGAGAAGACAGGTCCAGCGAGCAGTACTTC. The chain carries TRBV2 and TRBJ2-7; tentative D call: TRBD1 (6 bases). CDR3 length: 13 residues. Germline CDR1 reads SNHLY; CDR2 reads FYNNEI.

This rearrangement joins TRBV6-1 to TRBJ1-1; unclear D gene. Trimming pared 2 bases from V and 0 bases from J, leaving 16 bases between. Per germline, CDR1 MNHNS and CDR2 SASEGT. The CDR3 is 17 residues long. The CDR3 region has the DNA TGTGCCAGCAGTGAAAGCCGGGGAAGGGTATTGAACACTGAAGCTTTCTTT. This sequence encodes CASSESRGRVLNTEAFF.

The CDR3 region has the DNA TGTGCCAGCAGTGAAGCAAGGGACAGGGGCTACACCTTC. It translates to CASSEARDRGYTF. The rearrangement joins TRBV2 to TRBJ1-2; 8 bases align to TRBD1. Germline CDR1 and CDR2: SNHLY and FYNNEI. There are 13 residues in the CDR3. The junction had 2 bases not matched to a gene; V was cut back by 0 bases and J by 8 bases.

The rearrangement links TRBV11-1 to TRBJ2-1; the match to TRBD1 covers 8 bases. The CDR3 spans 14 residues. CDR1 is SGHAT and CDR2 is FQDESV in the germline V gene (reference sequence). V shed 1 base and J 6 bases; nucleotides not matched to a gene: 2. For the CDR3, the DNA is TGTGCCAGCAGCTTAGGGGACAGGACCAATGAGCAGTTCTTC. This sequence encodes CASSLGDRTNEQFF.

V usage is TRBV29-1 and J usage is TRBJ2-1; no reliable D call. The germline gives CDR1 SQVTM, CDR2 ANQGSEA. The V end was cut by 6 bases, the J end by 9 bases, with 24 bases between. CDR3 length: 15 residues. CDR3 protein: CSVSLMVPTFSEQFF. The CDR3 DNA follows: TGCAGCGTCTCTTTGATGGTCCCTACATTTTCTGAGCAGTTCTTC.